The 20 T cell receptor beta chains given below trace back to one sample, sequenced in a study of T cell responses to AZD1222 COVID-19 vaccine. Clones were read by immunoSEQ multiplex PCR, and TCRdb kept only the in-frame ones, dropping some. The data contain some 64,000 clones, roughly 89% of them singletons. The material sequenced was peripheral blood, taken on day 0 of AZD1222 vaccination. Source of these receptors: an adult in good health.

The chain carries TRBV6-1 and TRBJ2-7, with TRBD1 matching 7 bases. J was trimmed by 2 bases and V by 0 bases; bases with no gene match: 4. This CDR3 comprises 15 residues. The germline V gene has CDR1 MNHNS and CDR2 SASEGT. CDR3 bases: TGTGCCAGCAGTGAAGCGTTTCAGGGGGCCTACGAGCAGTACTTC. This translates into CASSEAFQGAYEQYF.

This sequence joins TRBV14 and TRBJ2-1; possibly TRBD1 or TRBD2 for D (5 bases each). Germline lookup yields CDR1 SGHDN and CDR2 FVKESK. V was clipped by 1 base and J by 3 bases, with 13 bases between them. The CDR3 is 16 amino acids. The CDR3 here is CASSQGDGWGYNEQFF. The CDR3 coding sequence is TGTGCCAGCAGCCAAGGGGACGGCTGGGGCTACAATGAGCAGTTCTTC.

CDR3 DNA sequence: TGCGCCAGCAGCCACAATCGCTGGCAGGCAGACGAAAAACTGTTTTTT. Protein product: CASSHNRWQADEKLFF. The gene calls are TRBV4-1 and TRBJ1-4, with D unclear. Trimming removed 3 bases from V and 8 bases from J, with 19 bases in between. The CDR3 totals 16 residues. Per germline, CDR1 MGHRA and CDR2 YSYEKL.

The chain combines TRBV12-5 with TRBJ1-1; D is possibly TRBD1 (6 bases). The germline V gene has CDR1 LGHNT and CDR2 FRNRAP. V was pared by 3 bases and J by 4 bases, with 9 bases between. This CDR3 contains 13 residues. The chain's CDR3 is CASGFRGVTEAFF. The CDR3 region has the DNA TGTGCTAGTGGTTTTAGGGGGGTCACTGAAGCTTTCTTT.

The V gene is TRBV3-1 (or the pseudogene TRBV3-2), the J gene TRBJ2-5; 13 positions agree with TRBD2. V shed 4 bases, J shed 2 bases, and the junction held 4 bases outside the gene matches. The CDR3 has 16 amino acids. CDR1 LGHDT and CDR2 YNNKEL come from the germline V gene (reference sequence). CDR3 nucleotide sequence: TGTGCCAGCAGCCCCGGGACTAGCGGGGAGCAAGAGACCCAGTACTTC. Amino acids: CASSPGTSGEQETQYF.

As DNA, the CDR3 is TGTGCTAGTGGTTCCTCCGGGACTAGGCGCAATGAGCAGTTCTTC. This codes for CASGSSGTRRNEQFF. The chain joins TRBV12-5 to TRBJ2-1; 8 bases fit TRBD2. V trimming: 4 bases; J trimming: 6 bases; junction bases outside the gene matches: 8. This CDR3 has 15 amino acids. CDR1 is LGHNT, CDR2 FRNRAP, per germline.

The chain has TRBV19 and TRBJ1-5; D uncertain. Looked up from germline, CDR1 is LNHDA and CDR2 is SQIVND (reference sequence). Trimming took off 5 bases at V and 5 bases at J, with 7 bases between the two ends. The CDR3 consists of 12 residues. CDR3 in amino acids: CASSVRYQPQHF. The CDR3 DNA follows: TGTGCCAGTAGTGTCAGATATCAGCCCCAGCATTTT.

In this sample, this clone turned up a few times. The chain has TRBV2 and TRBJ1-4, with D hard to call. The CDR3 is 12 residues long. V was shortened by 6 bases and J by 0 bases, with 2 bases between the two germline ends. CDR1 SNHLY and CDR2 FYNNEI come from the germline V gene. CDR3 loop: CASRTTNEKLFF. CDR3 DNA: TGTGCCAGCAGAACAACTAATGAAAAACTGTTTTTT.

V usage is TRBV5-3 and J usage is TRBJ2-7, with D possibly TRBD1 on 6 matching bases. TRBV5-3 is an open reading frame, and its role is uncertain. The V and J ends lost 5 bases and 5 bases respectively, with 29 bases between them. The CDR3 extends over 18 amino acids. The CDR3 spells CARRSGRQNRVILDEQYF. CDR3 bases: TGTGCCAGAAGATCGGGGAGACAGAACAGGGTTATTTTGGACGAGCAGTACTTC.

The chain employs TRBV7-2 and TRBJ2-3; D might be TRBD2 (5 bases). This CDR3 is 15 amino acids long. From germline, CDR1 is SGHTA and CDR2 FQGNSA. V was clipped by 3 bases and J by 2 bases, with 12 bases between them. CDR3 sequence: CASSFNRGITDTQYF. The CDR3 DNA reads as TGTGCCAGCAGCTTCAATCGGGGTATCACAGATACGCAGTATTTT. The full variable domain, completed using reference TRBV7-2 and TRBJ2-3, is GAGVSQSPSNKVTEKGKDVELRCDPISGHTALYWYRQSLGQGLEFLIYFQGNSAPDKSGLPSDRFSAERTGGSVSTLTIQRTQQEDSAVYLCASSFNRGITDTQYFGPGTRLTVL.

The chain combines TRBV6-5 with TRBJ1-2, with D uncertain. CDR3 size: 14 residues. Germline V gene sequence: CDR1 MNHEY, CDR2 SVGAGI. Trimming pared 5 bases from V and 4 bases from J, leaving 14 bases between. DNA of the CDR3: TGTGCCAGCAGTAATGCAATCTTGGGCTATGGCTACACCTTC. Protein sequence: CASSNAILGYGYTF.

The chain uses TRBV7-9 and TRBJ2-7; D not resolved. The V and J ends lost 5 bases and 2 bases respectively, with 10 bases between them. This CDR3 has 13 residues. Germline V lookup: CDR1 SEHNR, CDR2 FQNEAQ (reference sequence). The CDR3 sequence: CASSPDITYEQYF. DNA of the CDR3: TGTGCCAGCAGCCCAGACATCACCTACGAGCAGTACTTC.

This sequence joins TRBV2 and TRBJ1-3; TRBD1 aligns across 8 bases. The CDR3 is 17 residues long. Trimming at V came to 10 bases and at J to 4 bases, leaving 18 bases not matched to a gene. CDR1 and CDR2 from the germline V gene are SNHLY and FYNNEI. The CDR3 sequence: CAKREPGGERLGNTIYF. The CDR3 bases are TGTGCCAAGAGAGAGCCAGGGGGCGAACGGCTCGGAAACACCATATATTTT.

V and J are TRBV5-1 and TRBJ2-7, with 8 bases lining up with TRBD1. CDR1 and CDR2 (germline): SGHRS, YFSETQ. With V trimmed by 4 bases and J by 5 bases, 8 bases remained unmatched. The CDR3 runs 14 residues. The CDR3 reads CASSVGQGSNEQYF. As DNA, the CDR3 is TGCGCCAGCAGCGTCGGACAGGGAAGCAACGAGCAGTACTTC.

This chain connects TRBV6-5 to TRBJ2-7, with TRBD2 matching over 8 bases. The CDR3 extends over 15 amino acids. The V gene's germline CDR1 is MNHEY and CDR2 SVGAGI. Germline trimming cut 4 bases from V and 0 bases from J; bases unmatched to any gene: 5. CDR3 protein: CASSLIAGSSYEQYF. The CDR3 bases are TGTGCCAGCAGTTTGATAGCGGGGAGCTCCTACGAGCAGTACTTC.

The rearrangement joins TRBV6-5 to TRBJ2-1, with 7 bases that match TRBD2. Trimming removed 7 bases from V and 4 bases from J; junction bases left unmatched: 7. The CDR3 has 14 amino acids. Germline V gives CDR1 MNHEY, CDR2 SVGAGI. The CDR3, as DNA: TGTGCCAGCACCATCGGCGGGGGTTACAATGAGCAGTTCTTC. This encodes CASTIGGGYNEQFF.

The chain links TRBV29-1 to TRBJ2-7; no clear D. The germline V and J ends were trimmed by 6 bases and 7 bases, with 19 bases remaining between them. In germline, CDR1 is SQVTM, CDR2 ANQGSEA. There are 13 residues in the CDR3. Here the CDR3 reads CSVDLPSSGEQYF. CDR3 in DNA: TGCAGCGTCGACCTGCCCTCATCTGGGGAGCAGTACTTC.

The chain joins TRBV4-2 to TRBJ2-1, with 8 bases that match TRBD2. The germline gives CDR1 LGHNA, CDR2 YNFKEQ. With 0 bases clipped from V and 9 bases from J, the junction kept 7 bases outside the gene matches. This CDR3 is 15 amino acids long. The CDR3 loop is CASSQEVRGVSEQFF. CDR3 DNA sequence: TGTGCCAGCAGCCAAGAAGTGCGGGGGGTTAGTGAGCAGTTCTTC.

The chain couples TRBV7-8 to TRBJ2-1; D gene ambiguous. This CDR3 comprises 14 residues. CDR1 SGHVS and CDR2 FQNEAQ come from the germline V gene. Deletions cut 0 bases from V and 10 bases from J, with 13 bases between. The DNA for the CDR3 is TGTGCCAGCAGCTTAGCGGTGTACCCCGTGGAGCAGTTCTTC. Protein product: CASSLAVYPVEQFF.

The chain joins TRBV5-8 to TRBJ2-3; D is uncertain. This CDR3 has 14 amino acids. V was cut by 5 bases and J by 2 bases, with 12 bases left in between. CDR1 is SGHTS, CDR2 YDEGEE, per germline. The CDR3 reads CASRYGVSTDTQYF. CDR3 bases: TGTGCCAGCAGGTACGGAGTCTCCACAGATACGCAGTATTTT.